The 14 T cell receptor beta chains reported below all come from one sample, sequenced in a study of blood T cells in healthy people across ages. Then a second PCR, running roughly 7 to 11 cycles, was carried out with a sample-barcoded 5' primer and a J-beta primer mix. TCRdb reprocessed the 5' RACE reads with MiXCR, giving one entry per CDR3 protein. This table holds some 1.1 million distinct CDR3 sequences, 35% to 40% found once. The sample was blood. These receptors originate from a man aged 18 to 30 in good health.

The rearrangement uses TRBV5-6 and TRBJ1-1, with 11 bases aligning to TRBD1. With V trimmed by 4 bases and J by 5 bases, 13 bases remained unmatched. The CDR3 has 17 residues. Germline V gene lookup returns CDR1 SGHDT and CDR2 YYEEEE. CDR3 amino acids: CASSDFMPDRGRTEAFF. In DNA form, the CDR3 reads TGTGCCAGCAGCGATTTTATGCCGGACAGGGGGCGGACTGAAGCTTTCTTT.

Remarks on this clonotype: A much larger clone differs by one base, so this may be a read error. The rearrangement joins TRBV4-3 to TRBJ2-1; TRBD2 matches at 7 bases. Germline V lookup: CDR1 LGHNA, CDR2 YSLEER. This CDR3 is 15 amino acids long. V lost 2 bases and J lost 6; bases outside the gene matches: 7. CDR3 region: CASSQLIAGGNEQFF. The CDR3 bases are TGCGCCAGCAGCCAACTGATAGCGGGTGGCAATGAGCAGTTCTTC.

The V call is TRBV6-6, the J call TRBJ2-2; 10 nucleotides align to TRBD1. Germline V gives CDR1 MNHNY, CDR2 SVGAGI (reference sequence). With 6 bases clipped from V and 7 bases from J, the junction kept 5 bases outside the gene matches. This CDR3 is 14 amino acids long. The CDR3 DNA reads TGTGCCAGCAGGACAGGGGGCAAGAGCGGGGAGCTGTTTTTT. Its protein product is CASRTGGKSGELFF.

The chain uses TRBV20-1 and TRBJ2-7, with D perhaps matching TRBD2 (6 bases). The J call may be incorrect, as the DNA end agrees better with TRBJ2-5. CDR1 and CDR2 from the germline V gene are DFQATT and SNEGSKA (reference sequence). The CDR3 consists of 12 residues. The CDR3 is CSARTSRETQYF. In DNA, the CDR3 is TGCAGTGCTAGGACTAGTCGGGAGACCCAGTACTTC.

The chain carries TRBV6-5 and TRBJ1-3; D not resolved. From germline, CDR1 is MNHEY and CDR2 SVGAGI. The CDR3 has 15 residues. Trimming cost V 4 bases and J 0 bases, with 10 bases left between them. The CDR3 DNA sequence: TGTGCCAGCAGTTCTCAGGATCGCTCTGGAAACACCATATATTTT. Amino acid sequence: CASSSQDRSGNTIYF.

The CDR3 nucleotides read TGCAGCGTTGTAGGGCGGCACTCTGGAAACACCATATATTTT. Protein sequence: CSVVGRHSGNTIYF. The V call is TRBV29-1, the J call TRBJ1-3; D is undetermined. The CDR3 consists of 14 residues. Germline V gene sequence: CDR1 SQVTM, CDR2 ANQGSEA. Between the trimmed V and J ends, which lost 4 bases and 0 bases, there was a span of 10 bases.

Remarks on this clonotype: Since a much larger clone is just one base distant, this may be a read error. The rearrangement links TRBV5-1 to TRBJ1-2; D may be TRBD1 (5 bases). The CDR3 length is 13 residues. Germline loops: CDR1 SGHRS, CDR2 YFSETQ. The CDR3 nucleotides read TGCGCCAGCATCTTGGAAGACAGATATGGCTACACCTTC. This translates into CASILEDRYGYTF. Full variable domain (outside the CDR3, taken from reference TRBV5-1 and TRBJ1-2): KAGVTQTPRYLIKTRGQQVTLSCSPISGHRSVSWYQQTPGQGLQFLFEYFSETQRNKGNFPGRFSGRQFSNSRSEMNVSTLELGDSALYLCASILEDRYGYTFGSGTRLTVV.

The genes are TRBV20-1 and TRBJ1-2; 12 positions agree with TRBD1. This CDR3 contains 14 residues. The germline CDR1 and CDR2 sequences are DFQATT and SNEGSKA (reference sequence). V lost 6 bases to trimming and J lost 5 bases; unmatched junction nucleotides: 7. CDR3 coding DNA: TGCAGTGCGGAGGGACAGGGGGCGATTTATGGCTACACCTTC. Protein: CSAEGQGAIYGYTF.

About this clonotype: A much larger clone sits a single nucleotide away, making a read error possible. The chain uses TRBV4-1 and TRBJ2-3, with TRBD2 identical over 9 bases. Germline assignment: CDR1 MGHRA and CDR2 YSYEKL. CDR3 length: 15 residues. The CDR3 region has the DNA TGCGCCAGCAGCCAAGAGGGGACTAGCACAGAGACGCAGTATTTT. It yields the protein CASSQEGTSTETQYF.

A few counts support this clonotype. The rearrangement joins TRBV7-2 to TRBJ2-1; D is ambiguous. Germline lookup yields CDR1 SGHTA and CDR2 FQGNSA. CDR3 length: 11 residues. V was shortened by 0 bases and J by 13 bases, with 7 bases between the two germline ends. CDR3 sequence: CASSLAGFQFF. The CDR3 region has the DNA TGTGCCAGCAGCTTAGCGGGGTTTCAGTTCTTC.

This chain links TRBV7-9 with TRBJ2-5; D gene unclear. CDR3 size: 13 residues. V was trimmed by 3 bases and J by 5 bases, leaving 10 bases between them. Per germline, CDR1 SEHNR and CDR2 FQNEAQ (reference sequence). CDR3 residues: CASSFGAWETQYF. Written as DNA, the CDR3 is TGTGCCAGCAGCTTTGGTGCGTGGGAGACCCAGTACTTC.

The table lists this clonotype with a few counts. The chain carries TRBV4-2 and TRBJ1-5; possible D gene TRBD1, 5 bases. The V end lost 3 bases, the J end lost 4 bases, and 16 bases lay between the germline ends. Germline lookup yields CDR1 LGHNA and CDR2 YNFKEQ. The CDR3 covers 16 residues. The CDR3 region is CASSQSRGLTNQPQHF. The CDR3, as DNA: TGTGCCAGCAGCCAGTCAAGGGGACTTACGAATCAGCCCCAGCATTTT.

Only a few counts were recorded for this clonotype. The gene calls are TRBV24-1 and TRBJ2-3; no clear D. Germline CDR1 reads KGHDR; CDR2 reads SFDVKD. Between the trimmed V and J ends, which lost 6 bases and 4 bases, there was a span of 7 bases. The CDR3 totals 12 residues. This CDR3 is CATSQTPDTQYF. CDR3 coding DNA: TGTGCCACCAGTCAGACCCCAGATACGCAGTATTTT.

Only a few counts were recorded for this clonotype. The V gene is TRBV6-5, the J gene TRBJ2-1; TRBD2 matches 11 bases. The CDR3 covers 16 residues. Germline assignment: CDR1 MNHEY and CDR2 SVGAGI. The V segment lost 5 bases and the J segment 4 bases; nucleotides outside the gene matches: 7. The CDR3 coding sequence is TGTGCCAGCAGTCTCTCCGGGACTAGCGGTTACAATGAGCAGTTCTTC. It encodes CASSLSGTSGYNEQFF.